This TCR beta chain was found in a study of metastatic and nonmetastatic thyroid tumors. Study information: Repertoires from malignant and benign thyroid patients were compared across blood and tumor or nodule tissue.

V lost 6 bases to trimming and J lost 4 bases, with 11 bases between them. The CDR3 loop spans 13 amino acids. Germline values: CDR1 SNHLY, CDR2 FYNNEI. Study outcomes and limitations: When malignant thyroid tumors were compared with benign nodules, TCR beta diversity was reportedly significantly higher in the malignant tumors. This held in both blood and tumor samples.

TCRdb re-called the PCR reads with MiXCR. The repertoire holds fewer than 40,000 clones, 25% to 35% seen once, with 25% to 35% in the top ten. Not a single patient had been given any form of treatment at any point before undergoing thyroid surgery. This clone was found many times. Its specificity is unknown. J is TRBJ2-3 and V is TRBV2; D not certain. The specimen was blood. The sequence came from a female donor with papillary thyroid cancer or a benign thyroid nodule (not recorded which). Some clones in this sample may be carry-over from other donors' samples. The CDR3 DNA is TGTGCCAGCAGATTCCTACCGGCAGATACGCAGTATTTT. Its protein is CASRFLPADTQYF.